Following are 26 T cell receptor beta chains from one sample sequenced in a study of shared clonotypes between healthy human individuals. Only CD45RO-negative cells positively selected for CCR7 counted as naive CD8 cells, so terminally differentiated effector memory CD45RA+ cells were excluded. This table comes from immunoSEQ multiplex PCR, and its TCRdb copy is limited to in-frame clones, with some not included. The sample yields around 610,000 clones, roughly 95% seen once. Sequencing was carried out using naive CD8+ T cells sorted from blood. These receptors all come from a young woman in good health.

This sequence joins TRBV10-3 and TRBJ2-3; 10 positions match TRBD2. Looked up from germline, CDR1 is ENHRY and CDR2 is SYGVKD. There are 16 residues in the CDR3. After removal of 6 bases from V and 2 bases from J, the junction contained 8 bases not matched to a gene. Written as DNA, the CDR3 is TGTGCCATCAGCCGGACTAGCGGACCATCCACAGATACGCAGTATTTT. This gives the protein CAISRTSGPSTDTQYF.

V and J are TRBV6-6 and TRBJ1-3; D remains ambiguous. CDR1 and CDR2 (germline): MNHNY, SVGAGI (reference sequence). CDR3 size: 14 residues. Deletions cut 7 bases from V and 1 base from J, with 11 bases between. CDR3 nucleotide sequence: TGTGCCAGCACCGAACCGGGGTCTGGAAACACCATATATTTT. It encodes CASTEPGSGNTIYF.

The rearrangement joins TRBV29-1 to TRBJ2-1; D is uncertain. V lost 4 bases to trimming and J lost 4 bases, with 14 bases between them. Looked up from germline, CDR1 is SQVTM and CDR2 is ANQGSEA. This CDR3 region has 14 residues. DNA for the CDR3: TGCAGCGTTGCATCGGTCACTTCTTACAATGAGCAGTTCTTC. Translating it yields CSVASVTSYNEQFF.

This clone has a single count. The gene calls are TRBV28 and TRBJ1-5; no clear D gene. CDR3 length: 17 amino acids. V was clipped by 6 bases and J by 9 bases, with 27 bases between them. Germline V gives CDR1 MDHEN, CDR2 SYDVKM. The CDR3 here is CASRPSPAPYSPWPQHF. Here the CDR3 DNA reads TGTGCCAGCAGACCTTCGCCGGCCCCCTACTCACCCTGGCCCCAGCATTTT.

This sequence joins TRBV7-8 and TRBJ2-1, with 7 bases fitting TRBD2. Germline V gives CDR1 SGHVS, CDR2 FQNEAQ. The CDR3 spans 16 residues. Trimming cost V 5 bases and J 5 bases; bases outside gene matches: 12. DNA for the CDR3: TGTGCCAGCAGCCCCCTCTGGGAGGGGAGCAACAATGAGCAGTTCTTC. The encoded protein is CASSPLWEGSNNEQFF.

This clone was seen only once. J is TRBJ1-1 and V is TRBV5-1; D might be TRBD1 (6 bases). Germline CDR1 is SGHRS and CDR2 is YFSETQ. The CDR3 runs 14 residues. V was clipped by 1 base and J by 1 base, with 8 bases between them. The CDR3 nucleotides are TGCGCCAGCAGCTTGTCGGGGGCGAACACTGAAGCTTTCTTT. This encodes CASSLSGANTEAFF.

This clone has only a few counts. CDR3 bases: TGTGCCAGCAGTTACTCTCCACATAACACTGAAGCTTTCTTT. As protein: CASSYSPHNTEAFF. The J gene is TRBJ1-1, the V gene TRBV6-6; D uncertain. The CDR3 consists of 14 residues. From germline, CDR1 is MNHNY and CDR2 SVGAGI (reference sequence). V lost 0 bases and J 2 bases, leaving 7 bases between the germline ends.

The rearrangement joins TRBV6-1 to TRBJ2-1; D not resolved. The CDR3 runs to 13 residues. Trimming took 5 bases from V and 4 from J, leaving 9 bases between them. Germline loops: CDR1 MNHNS, CDR2 SASEGT. The DNA for the CDR3 is TGTGCCAGCAGTCAACACCCGTACAATGAGCAGTTCTTC. Protein: CASSQHPYNEQFF.

The chain has TRBV6-1 and TRBJ1-3; 7 bases align to TRBD1. The CDR3 contains 20 residues. The junction had 19 bases not matched to a gene; V was cut back by 4 bases and J by 1 base. Germline V lookup: CDR1 MNHNS, CDR2 SASEGT. CDR3 amino acids: CASSALKGQTRPPSGNTIYF. The CDR3 DNA is TGTGCCAGCAGTGCATTGAAGGGACAGACGAGACCTCCATCTGGAAACACCATATATTTT.

The chain is built from TRBV19 and TRBJ2-3; 8 nucleotides agree with TRBD2. V trimming: 6 bases; J trimming: 2 bases; junction bases outside the gene matches: 4. The CDR3 is made up of 14 amino acids. CDR1 is LNHDA, CDR2 SQIVND, per germline (reference sequence). Here the CDR3 reads CASSGREHTDTQYF. The CDR3 DNA reads as TGTGCCAGTAGCGGGAGGGAACACACAGATACGCAGTATTTT. The full variable domain, with the rest looked up from reference TRBV19 and TRBJ2-3, is DGGITQSPKYLFRKEGQNVTLSCEQNLNHDAMYWYRQDPGQGLRLIYYSQIVNDFQKGDIAEGYSVSREKKESFPLTVTSAQKNPTAFYLCASSGREHTDTQYFGPGTRLTVL.

This clone was observed a single time. The chain employs TRBV27 and TRBJ2-5, with a tentative D call TRBD2 (6 bases). Per germline, CDR1 MNHEY and CDR2 SMNVEV (reference sequence). The CDR3 runs to 12 residues. The germline V and J ends were trimmed by 6 bases and 5 bases, with 10 bases remaining between them. The DNA for the CDR3 is TGTGCCAGCAGGACCCGGGAGGAGACCCAGTACTTC. Amino acid sequence: CASRTREETQYF.

This chain connects TRBV4-1 to TRBJ2-7; D might be TRBD1 (5 bases). V was shortened by 2 bases and J by 13 bases, with 18 bases between the two germline ends. This CDR3 has 13 amino acids. Germline V CDR1 and CDR2: MGHRA, YSYEKL. In DNA form, the CDR3 reads TGCGCCAGCAGCCAATTCGGCCAGGGAAGGTTCTACTTC. This sequence encodes CASSQFGQGRFYF.

This chain uses TRBV21-1 with TRBJ1-1. TRBV21-1 is a pseudogene locus. CDR3 length equals 14 residues. CDR3: CASSKGGVNTEAFF. The CDR3 bases are TGTGCCAGCAGCAAAGGGGGGGTGAACACTGAAGCTTTCTTT.

The V and J genes are TRBV13 and TRBJ2-7, with D unclear. The V gene's germline CDR1 is PRHDT and CDR2 FYEKMQ (reference sequence). The CDR3 runs to 12 residues. V shed 5 bases and J shed 2 bases, with 7 bases lying between them. The CDR3 nucleotides read TGTGCCAGCAGCCTCTCCCCCTACGAGCAGTACTTC. Protein sequence: CASSLSPYEQYF.

The chain carries TRBV28 and TRBJ2-3, with D tentatively TRBD1 or TRBD2 (6 bases each). This CDR3 spans 16 amino acids. CDR1 and CDR2 (germline): MDHEN, SYDVKM. V lost 3 bases and J 5 bases, leaving 18 bases between the germline ends. The CDR3 reads CASSFIEGGGQDTQYF. As DNA, the CDR3 is TGTGCCAGCAGTTTTATAGAGGGGGGAGGTCAAGATACGCAGTATTTT.

The chain employs TRBV7-2 and TRBJ2-2; D remains ambiguous. The CDR3 consists of 16 residues. With 1 base removed from V and 5 bases from J, the gap between germline ends came to 14 bases. Germline loops: CDR1 SGHTA, CDR2 FQGNSA. CDR3: CASSLEMVRLTGELFF. DNA of the CDR3: TGTGCCAGCAGCTTAGAAATGGTCAGGTTGACCGGGGAGCTGTTTTTT.

The rearrangement joins TRBV7-6 to TRBJ2-1, with TRBD1 matching over 8 bases. CDR1 and CDR2 from the germline V gene are SGHVS and FNYEAQ. The CDR3 covers 14 residues. Unmatched junction bases numbered 4, after V lost 3 bases and J lost 6 bases. The CDR3 reads CASSFSTGGNEQFF. The CDR3 coding sequence is TGTGCCAGCAGCTTCAGTACAGGGGGCAATGAGCAGTTCTTC.

This chain links TRBV30 with TRBJ1-1, with D perhaps TRBD1 (5 bases). The V gene lost 4 bases and the J gene lost 4 bases, with 10 bases spanning the gap. CDR1 and CDR2 from the germline V gene are GTSNPN and SVGIG (reference sequence). This CDR3 has 12 residues. CDR3 residues: CAWIGESTEAFF. In nucleotides, the CDR3 is TGTGCCTGGATAGGGGAGAGCACTGAAGCTTTCTTT. Looking up the rest from reference TRBV30 and TRBJ1-1 gives the full variable domain: SQTIHQWPATLVQPVGSPLSLECTVEGTSNPNLYWYRQAAGRGLQLLFYSVGIGQISSEVPQNLSASRPQDRQFILSSKKLLLSDSGFYLCAWIGESTEAFFGQGTRLTVV.

The J gene is TRBJ1-2, the V gene TRBV28; D might be TRBD1 (6 bases). Germline CDR1 reads MDHEN; CDR2 reads SYDVKM. CDR3 length: 15 residues. The germline V and J ends were trimmed by 8 bases and 4 bases, with 20 bases remaining between them. CDR3 sequence reads: CASLGQGPLGYGYTF. The DNA for the CDR3 is TGTGCCAGCCTGGGACAAGGGCCGTTGGGCTATGGCTACACCTTC.

The chain carries TRBV28 and TRBJ2-3; 11 bases fit TRBD2. V was clipped by 5 bases and J by 1 base; unmatched bases: 2. Per germline, CDR1 MDHEN and CDR2 SYDVKM. This CDR3 region has 15 residues. CDR3 in DNA: TGTGCCAGCAGTCGGACTAGCGGGCGCACAGATACGCAGTATTTT. It specifies CASSRTSGRTDTQYF.

The chain couples TRBV4-1 to TRBJ2-7, with 10 bases matching TRBD1. V lost 0 bases and J lost 3; bases outside the gene matches: 5. The CDR3 is 16 residues long. Germline V lookup: CDR1 MGHRA, CDR2 YSYEKL. The CDR3 sequence: CASSQEGTGEIYEQYF. The CDR3, as DNA: TGCGCCAGCAGCCAAGAGGGGACAGGGGAAATCTACGAGCAGTACTTC.

This chain connects TRBV5-4 to TRBJ2-1; weak D call: TRBD2 (5 bases). This CDR3 has 12 residues. Trimming removed 2 bases from V and 7 bases from J, with 7 bases in between. CDR1 and CDR2 (germline): SGHNT, YYREEE (reference sequence). CDR3 residues: CASSLLVNEQFF. DNA of the CDR3: TGTGCCAGCAGCTTACTAGTTAATGAGCAGTTCTTC.

This clone has a handful of counts. This chain uses TRBV29-1 with TRBJ1-2, with 8 nucleotides matching TRBD1. V shed 4 bases, J shed 4 bases, and the junction held 8 bases outside the gene matches. There are 14 residues in the CDR3. The germline V gene encodes CDR1 SQVTM and CDR2 ANQGSEA. Here the CDR3 reads CSVGDSGGGYGYTF. The CDR3 bases are TGCAGCGTTGGGGACTCAGGGGGCGGCTATGGCTACACCTTC.

The table lists this clone with a few counts. CDR3 sequence: CASSSGQQNTEAFF. In nucleotides, the CDR3 is TGTGCCAGTAGTAGCGGACAGCAAAACACTGAAGCTTTCTTT. This chain connects TRBV19 to TRBJ1-1, with D possibly matching TRBD1 (6 bases). Between the trimmed V and J ends, which lost 4 bases and 2 bases, there was a span of 11 bases. Germline CDR1 reads LNHDA; CDR2 reads SQIVND (reference sequence). The CDR3 has 14 amino acids.

The chain recombines TRBV5-1 with TRBJ1-5, with TRBD1 as a possible D gene (6 bases). Between the trimmed V and J ends, which lost 0 bases and 9 bases, there was a span of 10 bases. Germline lookup yields CDR1 SGHRS and CDR2 YFSETQ. This CDR3 region has 13 residues. In DNA, the CDR3 is TGCGCCAGCAGCTTGGCAGGGGCCGCGCCCCAGCATTTT. This translates into CASSLAGAAPQHF.

The chain carries TRBV7-2 and TRBJ1-1, with a weak D call TRBD1 (5 bases). Between the trimmed V and J ends, which lost 2 bases and 0 bases, there was a span of 13 bases. Germline CDR1 and CDR2: SGHTA and FQGNSA. CDR3 length: 16 residues. The CDR3 DNA follows: TGTGCCAGCAGCTTACAGGGACGACATCTGAACACTGAAGCTTTCTTT. Translation gives CASSLQGRHLNTEAFF.